This paragraph reports one TCR beta chain. The antigen is unknown. This sample was included in a study of PD-1 blockade in classical Hodgkin lymphoma. The ends were cut back, 7 bases at V and 7 bases at J, with 22 bases in the middle. Germline V gives CDR1 MNHNS, CDR2 SASEGT. This CDR3 has 15 residues. Overall study findings and caveats: Those starting nivolumab under 1 year post-ASCT were excluded. Relapsed/refractory patients reportedly had the lowest baseline TCR diversity, below newly diagnosed patients, who were below healthy donors.

Exposure to brentuximab vedotin varied, and each patient had relapsed following autologous stem cell transplantation. Negative selection with magnetic separation was used to purify CD4+ T cells from thawed PBMCs. The method was immunoSEQ multiplex PCR; TCRdb's version includes in-frame clones alone and lacks a portion of them. The sample shows about 8,500 clones, about 80% of them seen only once. The sequence was collected from a human donor with classical Hodgkin lymphoma. The rearrangement uses TRBV6-1 and TRBJ1-2; D is ambiguous. Sequenced here: CD4+ T cells from blood, sampled at baseline. Here the CDR3 DNA reads TGTGCCAGCACAGTGGGTACGGGGTTGGGCGGTGGCTACACCTTC. Amino acid sequence: CASTVGTGLGGGYTF.